Below are 21 T cell receptor beta chains sequenced from a single sample in a study of response to subunit inactivated influenza vaccine. TCRdb redid the calling of the RT-PCR reads with MiXCR, one entry per CDR3 protein. The sample lists hundreds of thousands of distinct CDR3 sequences, 25% seen once, with about 1.9% in the top ten. Source: CD4+ T cells sorted from PBMCs, taken 4 to 6 days after vaccination. These receptors were collected from a man aged 50 to 60 who received an inactivated influenza vaccine.

CDR3 protein: CASSFRTGTNYGYTF. The CDR3 bases are TGCGCCAGCAGCTTTCGGACAGGGACAAACTATGGCTACACCTTC. The chain links TRBV5-1 to TRBJ1-2, with 8 bases lining up with TRBD1. The CDR3 covers 15 residues. The ends lost 2 bases at V and 2 bases at J; junction bases unmatched: 5. Germline-derived CDR1 and CDR2 are SGHRS and YFSETQ.

This clonotype has more than one count but fewer than ten. The rearrangement links TRBV29-1 to TRBJ2-5; 14 bases match TRBD2. Germline trimming cut 6 bases from V and 5 bases from J; bases unmatched to any gene: 2. Germline CDR1 and CDR2: SQVTM and ANQGSEA. The CDR3 is 13 amino acids. In DNA, the CDR3 is TGCAGCGTCGGGACTAGCGGGGGTGAGACCCAGTACTTC. It specifies CSVGTSGGETQYF.

This chain connects TRBV10-3 to TRBJ2-1; 13 positions agree with TRBD2. Germline V gene lookup returns CDR1 ENHRY and CDR2 SYGVKD. The CDR3 extends over 15 amino acids. V was clipped by 0 bases and J by 9 bases; unmatched bases: 2. The DNA for the CDR3 is TGTGCCATCAGTGAGTCTACTAGCGGGAGGGGTGAGCAGTTCTTC. Protein sequence: CAISESTSGRGEQFF.

V usage is TRBV9 and J usage is TRBJ2-2; 8 nucleotides agree with TRBD2. Germline CDR1 SGDLS, CDR2 YYNGEE. The CDR3 spans 15 residues. V gave up 0 bases and J gave up 6 bases; unmatched junction bases: 4. The CDR3 sequence: CASSVAPTSAGELFF. The CDR3 DNA sequence: TGTGCCAGCAGCGTAGCCCCGACTAGCGCCGGGGAGCTGTTTTTT.

The rearrangement uses TRBV20-1 and TRBJ2-1, with D perhaps being TRBD1 or TRBD2 (5 bases each). This CDR3 spans 15 amino acids. Germline V CDR1 and CDR2: DFQATT, SNEGSKA (reference sequence). The CDR3: CFWGRRAGSYNEQFF. The CDR3 DNA is TGCTTCTGGGGCCGGCGTGCGGGCTCCTACAATGAGCAGTTCTTC.

The rearrangement joins TRBV7-9 to TRBJ2-3; 9 nucleotides agree with TRBD2. Losses at the gene ends were 5 bases for V and 6 bases for J; bases not matched to a gene: 9. The CDR3 loop spans 15 amino acids. Germline V gene lookup returns CDR1 SEHNR and CDR2 FQNEAQ (reference sequence). The CDR3 DNA is TGTGCCAGCAGCCAATTGCGGGGGGGTGCTGATACGCAGTATTTT. This gives the protein CASSQLRGGADTQYF.

This sequence joins TRBV29-1 and TRBJ1-2; TRBD1 is a possible D gene (6 bases). Germline V gene sequence: CDR1 SQVTM, CDR2 ANQGSEA. The germline V and J ends were trimmed by 3 bases and 4 bases, with 15 bases remaining between them. The CDR3 spans 14 residues. The CDR3 loop reads CSVDPKGDIYGYTF. In nucleotides, the CDR3 is TGCAGCGTTGATCCCAAGGGGGACATCTATGGCTACACCTTC.

The chain combines TRBV20-1 with TRBJ1-5, with D uncertain. V lost 6 bases, J lost 3 bases, and 21 bases lay in between. Germline CDR1 reads DFQATT; CDR2 reads SNEGSKA (reference sequence). The CDR3 is 16 residues long. In DNA, the CDR3 is TGCAGTGCGTACATACCTGGCGCGACTGCCAATCAGCCCCAGCATTTT. Translating gives CSAYIPGATANQPQHF.

V usage is TRBV7-2 and J usage is TRBJ1-1; D remains unclear. CDR1 is SGHTA and CDR2 is FQGNSA in the germline V gene. Trimming left V 2 bases short and J 1 base short, with 8 bases between. This CDR3 is 14 amino acids long. CDR3 sequence reads: CASSLMTSNTEAFF. The CDR3 coding sequence is TGTGCCAGCAGCTTAATGACATCGAACACTGAAGCTTTCTTT.

The J gene is TRBJ1-2, the V gene TRBV29-1; D unresolved. The CDR3 runs 11 residues. CDR1 is SQVTM and CDR2 is ANQGSEA in the germline V gene. Trimming shortened V by 0 bases and J by 8 bases, and 7 bases separated the two germline ends. For the CDR3, the DNA is TGCAGCGTTGAAGAATCATCGGGCTACACCTTC. Protein product: CSVEESSGYTF.

This clonotype came up a few times. V is TRBV2 and J is TRBJ1-6; perhaps TRBD1 as D (6 bases). V shed 7 bases and J shed 5 bases, with 15 bases lying between them. Germline V gives CDR1 SNHLY, CDR2 FYNNEI. CDR3 size: 15 residues. CDR3 protein: CASKAQRGNNSPLHF. For the CDR3, the DNA is TGTGCCAGCAAAGCCCAGAGGGGGAATAATTCACCCCTCCACTTT.

This clonotype showed up many times. V usage is TRBV27 and J usage is TRBJ1-5; perhaps TRBD1 as D (5 bases). Per germline, CDR1 MNHEY and CDR2 SMNVEV (reference sequence). The CDR3 loop spans 15 amino acids. V shed 2 bases and J shed 4 bases, with 12 bases lying between them. The CDR3 loop is CASSLTRGGNQPQHF. The CDR3 nucleotides read TGTGCCAGCAGTTTAACTCGGGGGGGAAATCAGCCCCAGCATTTT.

This sequence joins TRBV7-9 and TRBJ2-2; 7 bases fit TRBD1. V shed 5 bases and J 4 bases; nucleotides not matched to a gene: 13. CDR1 SEHNR and CDR2 FQNEAQ come from the germline V gene (reference sequence). The CDR3 consists of 17 residues. The CDR3 protein is CASSQGSGTVPTGELFF. CDR3 DNA sequence: TGTGCCAGCAGCCAGGGGTCCGGGACAGTCCCCACCGGGGAGCTGTTTTTT.

This clonotype was seen more than once but under ten times. This chain uses TRBV5-5 with TRBJ2-5; TRBD1 matches 7 bases. The CDR3 covers 14 residues. The germline CDR1 and CDR2 sequences are SGHKS and YYEKEE (reference sequence). The V and J ends lost 3 bases and 4 bases, in that order; junction bases with no gene match: 6. The CDR3 DNA reads TGTGCCAGCAGCTATGCCGACAGGGTAGAGACCCAGTACTTC. This translates into CASSYADRVETQYF.

CDR3 DNA: TGTGCCAGCAGCTTCATCAACTACGAGCAGTACTTC. It codes for CASSFINYEQYF. The genes are TRBV7-9 and TRBJ2-7; no reliable D call. CDR3 length equals 12 residues. V lost 3 bases and J 3 bases, leaving 6 bases between the germline ends. Germline V gene sequence: CDR1 SEHNR, CDR2 FQNEAQ (reference sequence).

The chain is built from TRBV29-1 and TRBJ2-1; 9 bases fit TRBD1. The CDR3 extends over 11 amino acids. Germline trimming cut 4 bases from V and 14 bases from J; bases unmatched to any gene: 6. From germline, CDR1 is SQVTM and CDR2 ANQGSEA. In nucleotides, the CDR3 is TGCAGCGTTGCCGAGGGGGACAGGGAGTTCTTC. It codes for CSVAEGDREFF.

The chain is built from TRBV28 and TRBJ2-1; perhaps TRBD2 as D (7 bases). Germline values: CDR1 MDHEN, CDR2 SYDVKM. The CDR3 has 16 amino acids. Trimming took 6 bases from V and 0 from J, leaving 15 bases between them. The CDR3, as DNA: TGTGCCAGCAGGGGGGGGGCGTCTAACTCCTACAATGAGCAGTTCTTC. Translating it yields CASRGGASNSYNEQFF.

The CDR3 DNA reads TGTGCCAGCAGCATGACAGGGTACTACACCTTC. This sequence encodes CASSMTGYYTF. The chain combines TRBV7-2 with TRBJ1-2, with 7 nucleotides matching TRBD1. The length of the CDR3 is 11 residues. The trim removed 5 bases at V and 10 bases at J, leaving 4 bases unmatched. CDR1 and CDR2 (germline): SGHTA, FQGNSA. The whole variable domain, remainder taken from reference TRBV7-2 and TRBJ1-2, is GAGVSQSPSNKVTEKGKDVELRCDPISGHTALYWYRQSLGQGLEFLIYFQGNSAPDKSGLPSDRFSAERTGGSVSTLTIQRTQQEDSAVYLCASSMTGYYTFGSGTRLTVV.

This clonotype turned up a few times. The chain joins TRBV9 to TRBJ2-1, with 9 bases fitting TRBD2. The V gene's germline CDR1 is SGDLS and CDR2 YYNGEE. The V segment lost 4 bases and the J segment 5 bases; nucleotides outside the gene matches: 7. The CDR3 length is 15 residues. Here the CDR3 DNA reads TGTGCCAGCAGCCAGAGGACTAGCGCAAACAATGAGCAGTTCTTC. Residues: CASSQRTSANNEQFF.

In DNA, the CDR3 is TGCAGTGCTAGACCCGGGACAGTTCAAGAGACCCAGTACTTC. Amino acids: CSARPGTVQETQYF. The rearrangement links TRBV20-1 to TRBJ2-5; TRBD1 matches 7 bases. V lost 2 bases and J lost 2; bases outside the gene matches: 5. The CDR3 covers 14 residues. Germline CDR1 is DFQATT and CDR2 is SNEGSKA (reference sequence).

The CDR3 reads CASSLVSGVDEQFF. The CDR3 coding sequence is TGCGCCAGCAGCTTGGTTAGCGGGGTCGATGAGCAGTTCTTC. The genes are TRBV5-1 and TRBJ2-1, with 8 bases that match TRBD2. Germline loops: CDR1 SGHRS, CDR2 YFSETQ. Losses at the gene ends were 0 bases for V and 8 bases for J; bases not matched to a gene: 4. The CDR3 length is 14 residues.